The rows below give T cell receptor beta chains drawn from one sample of a study of blood T cell repertoires in COVID-19. TCRdb's copy holds only in-frame clones and misses some; the assay was immunoSEQ multiplex PCR. This sample yields around 140,000 clones, of which about four fifths are seen a single time; 8.4% belongs to the top ten. The sequenced material came from peripheral blood. These receptors were collected from a woman in her fifties or sixties with active or convalescent COVID-19. The CDR3 runs from the conserved cysteine through the conserved F or W. The order of the fields is D gene, J gene, V gene, clone size, CDR3 DNA, CDR3 protein. The D gene is left open where the match is weak. The size of a clone is reported for some rows only, either as once, few or many, or as a class for expanded clones.

>NA|TRBJ2-1|TRBV19|NA
TGTGCCAGTAGTATAGAACTGAGGCAGTTCTTC
CASSIELRQFF
>NA|TRBJ1-5|TRBV5-1|NA
TGCGCCAGCAGCTTGGGAGGGGGAGAAGGCAATCAGCCCCAGCATTTT
CASSLGGGEGNQPQHF
>NA|TRBJ1-3|TRBV5-4|NA
TGTGCCAGCAGCTTGGGCGAGAGAAACACCATATATTTT
CASSLGERNTIYF
>NA|TRBJ2-5|TRBV7-2|NA
TGTGCCAGCAGTAGACCGGGACAACAGCAAGAGACCCAGTACTTC
CASSRPGQQQETQYF
>NA|TRBJ2-5|TRBV7-2|NA
TGTGCCTGCGCGGCGGGGTCCGGCTTGGAGACCCAGTACTTC
CACAAGSGLETQYF
>NA|TRBJ2-2|TRBV18|NA
TGTGCCAGCTCACCGGCCAGGGTTACCGGGGAGCTGTTTTTT
CASSPARVTGELFF
>TRBD2|TRBJ2-1|TRBV5-4|NA
TGTGCCAGTACTAGCGGGAGAGCCTACAATGAGCAGTTCTTC
CASTSGRAYNEQFF
>NA|TRBJ1-4|TRBV12-3/TRBV12-4|once
TGTGCCAGCAGCTTGTCCGGGTGGCTGTTTTTT
CASSLSGWLFF
>TRBD2|TRBJ2-3|TRBV7-6|many
TGTGCCAGCAGCTTAGCGACTAGCGGGGGCGCAGATACGCAGTATTTT
CASSLATSGGADTQYF
>NA|TRBJ1-4|TRBV28|NA
TGTGCCAGCAGTCCATCGACAGGCCCTACAACTAATGAAAAACTGTTTTTT
CASSPSTGPTTNEKLFF
>TRBD1|TRBJ1-3|TRBV4-1|NA
TGCGCCAGCAGCCAAGAATGGTCAGGGGGCGGAAACACCATATATTTT
CASSQEWSGGGNTIYF
>NA|TRBJ1-6|TRBV10-3|NA
TGTGCCATCAGTGAGTCGACGACCGGGAACTCCTATAATTCACCCCTCCACTTT
CAISESTTGNSYNSPLHF
>TRBD1|TRBJ1-1|TRBV19|NA
TGTGCCAGTAGTATAAACGCTCGACAGGGTGAATGGGAGAACACTGAAGCTTTCTTT
CASSINARQGEWENTEAFF
>NA|TRBJ1-6|TRBV28|NA
TGTGCCAGCAGTTTTACTTACTCACCCCTCCACTTT
CASSFTYSPLHF
>NA|TRBJ2-1|TRBV27|NA
TGTGCCAGCAGTGGAGGGGTGGGGAATGAGCAGTTCTTC
CASSGGVGNEQFF
>TRBD1|TRBJ2-2|TRBV6-6|NA
TGTGCCAGCAGTTACCTACAGGGGAACGGGGAGCTGTTTTTT
CASSYLQGNGELFF
>NA|TRBJ2-1|TRBV15|NA
TGTGCCACCAGCGCTCCGGGAGTGATAAAGTTCTTC
CATSAPGVIKFF
>NA|TRBJ2-5|TRBV28|few
TGTGCCAGCAGCCGAGGCAGGGGCCCCTCCCAAGAGACCCAGTACTTC
CASSRGRGPSQETQYF
>NA|TRBJ2-7|TRBV7-8|NA
TGTGCCAGCACCCTAGAACATGCAAGCTACGAGCAGTACTTC
CASTLEHASYEQYF
>NA|TRBJ1-1|TRBV28|once
TGTGCCAGCAGTTTATTGGCTGCGAACACTGAAGCTTTCTTT
CASSLLAANTEAFF
>TRBD2|TRBJ2-7|TRBV24-1|NA
TGTGCCACCAGTGATTTGACGCGGGAGCCTAGCGGGAATCGAGAGGAGCAGTACTTC
CATSDLTREPSGNREEQYF
>TRBD1|TRBJ1-2|TRBV30|once
TGTGCCTGGACCCCGTGGTCCGGGACAGGGTACGGCTACACCTTC
CAWTPWSGTGYGYTF
>NA|TRBJ1-6|TRBV10-3|NA
TGTGCCATCAGCGCGGGGCCGGATTCACCCCTCCACTTT
CAISAGPDSPLHF
>TRBD1|TRBJ1-5|TRBV10-2|NA
TGCGCCAGCAGTGAGTCGGGTCGATTACAGGGGGCCCAGCCCCAGCATTTT
CASSESGRLQGAQPQHF
>NA|TRBJ1-4|TRBV28|NA
TGTGCCAGCAGTGGCGAAGGGGGTCTGAATCTCGGTGAAAAACTGTTTTTT
CASSGEGGLNLGEKLFF
>TRBD1|TRBJ2-1|TRBV6-5|NA
TGTGCCAGCAGTTACTCCGGGACAGGGGGATTTGAGCAGTTCTTC
CASSYSGTGGFEQFF
>TRBD1|TRBJ1-2|TRBV5-4|NA
TGTGCCAGCACCTTACCCAACAGGGGCAAAGGCTATGGCTACACCTTC
CASTLPNRGKGYGYTF
>NA|TRBJ2-1|TRBV6-5|NA
TGTGCCAGCAGTTACCAGATATCGGGAGTGGATGAGCAGTTCTTC
CASSYQISGVDEQFF